A selection of T cell receptor beta chains follows, all from one sample in a study of blood T cells in healthy people across ages. TCRdb reanalysed the 5' RACE reads using MiXCR and keeps one entry per CDR3 protein. The sample includes 1.5 million to 2 million distinct CDR3 sequences, approximately 50% of them seen just once. Input material: blood. The source of these receptors is a woman aged 35 to 49 in good health. Each CDR3 is given without its conserved first and last residue. Fields, in order: J gene, V gene, clone size, CDR3 protein. Clone size is given for some rows only: seen once, a few or many times, or a class if the clone is expanded.

J: TRBJ2-1
V: TRBV18
size: -
CDR3: ASTRAAPNEQF

J: TRBJ1-1
V: TRBV5-1
size: -
CDR3: ASSQRAPLNTEAF

J: TRBJ1-2
V: TRBV9
size: -
CDR3: ASSVAPGHGGYT

J: TRBJ2-1
V: TRBV6-2/TRBV6-3
size: -
CDR3: ASSYDRVRNEQF

J: TRBJ1-5
V: TRBV2
size: -
CDR3: ASRGQGESNQPQH

J: TRBJ2-3
V: TRBV5-1
size: -
CDR3: ASRPGLARTDTQY

J: TRBJ2-5
V: TRBV7-9
size: -
CDR3: ASNRGTGGNQY

J: -
V: TRBV7-9
size: -
CDR3: ASSSTTGLVIEQY

J: TRBJ2-1
V: TRBV7-2
size: few
CDR3: ASSLGGTFQQF

J: TRBJ2-1
V: TRBV4-3
size: -
CDR3: ASSQDLRSSYNEQF

J: TRBJ2-5
V: TRBV29-1
size: once
CDR3: STRTSGGNNEQY

J: TRBJ2-1
V: TRBV5-1
size: many
CDR3: ASSFSGNNEQF

J: TRBJ2-3
V: TRBV7-9
size: few
CDR3: ASLAHTFGGAADTQY

J: TRBJ1-2
V: TRBV5-1
size: few
CDR3: ASSLKGAAYGYT

J: TRBJ1-4
V: TRBV2
size: -
CDR3: ASRDLDREDEKLF